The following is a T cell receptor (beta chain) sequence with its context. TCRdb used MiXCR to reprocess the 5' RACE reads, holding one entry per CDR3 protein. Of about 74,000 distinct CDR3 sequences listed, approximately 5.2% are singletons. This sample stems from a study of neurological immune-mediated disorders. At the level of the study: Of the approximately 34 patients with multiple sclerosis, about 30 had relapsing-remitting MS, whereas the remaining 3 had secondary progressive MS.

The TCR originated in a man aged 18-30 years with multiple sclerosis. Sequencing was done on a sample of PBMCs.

CDR3 amino acids: CASSLDRTEEEQYF. The CDR3 region has the DNA TGCGCCAGCAGCTTGGACCGAACAGAGGAGGAGCAGTACTTC. The chain combines TRBV5-1 with TRBJ2-7; D unresolved. Germline CDR1 SGHRS, CDR2 YFSETQ. The CDR3 sequence is 14 residues long. With 0 bases removed from V and 7 bases from J, the gap between germline ends came to 14 bases.